This T cell receptor (beta chain) came from a study of blood T cell repertoires in COVID-19. Trimming removed 1 base from V and 2 bases from J, with 22 bases in between. The CDR3 runs to 19 residues. Germline V CDR1 and CDR2: LGHNA, YNFKEQ. Participants came from 20 to 25 US areas, aged about 18 to 89 years. Self-reported history from a screening survey and questionnaire set each donor's cohort. During the 2 weeks before they entered the study, exposed participants had met someone with a PCR-confirmed or clinician-diagnosed COVID-19 case. Generated by immunoSEQ multiplex PCR, the TCRdb table keeps only in-frame clones and is missing some. The repertoire holds more than 350,000 clones, with approximately 91% as singletons.

The rearrangement uses TRBV4-2 and TRBJ2-3; weak D call: TRBD2 (5 bases). Sequenced sample: PBMCs or T cells enriched from blood (not recorded which). This receptor was obtained from a woman aged 18-35 years who had been exposed to COVID-19. CDR3 region: CASSQARDGRPPVTDTQYF. The CDR3, as DNA: TGTGCCAGCAGCCAAGCTAGGGATGGGAGACCCCCGGTCACAGATACGCAGTATTTT.